The clone carrying this T cell receptor (beta chain) was seen only once. The antigen remains unidentified. Here immunoSEQ multiplex PCR was the method, and the copy in TCRdb shows in-frame clones only, minus some. The sample shows more than 2,000,000 clones, 90% to 95% of them seen only once. The CDR3 is 14 amino acids. Trimming cost V 6 bases and J 0 bases, with 10 bases left between them. Germline V gives CDR1 SGHTA, CDR2 FQGTGA. This entry belongs to a study of shared clonotypes between healthy human individuals. Overall study findings and caveats: It was the non-shared clonotypes that had lower generation probabilities than clonotypes shared by all four donors.

Healthy HIV-negative adults without recent acute infections or vaccinations served as donors. Both subsets, CD45RA+ naive and CD45RA-negative memory, were split from the CD4+ cells. This TCR derives from a man in his late teens or twenties in good health. Some clones in this sample may be carry-over from other donors' samples. The specimen was naive CD4+ T cells from PBMCs. This sample's subset: CD45RA+ positively selected. The J gene is TRBJ2-3, the V gene TRBV7-3; unclear D gene. CDR3 sequence: CASRARRSTDTQYF. The CDR3 nucleotides are TGTGCCAGCAGGGCCCGTCGGAGCACAGATACGCAGTATTTT.